The T cell receptor beta chain described here comes from a study of cytomegalovirus exposure and HLA in healthy donors. Study-wide background: There were roughly 80 million unique TCRs (from HLA-typed donors) in an early data release.

J was trimmed by 0 bases and V by 7 bases; bases with no gene match: 5. This CDR3 spans 14 amino acids. The germline gives CDR1 SGHRS, CDR2 YFSETQ. As to this clone: Its specificity is not known.

Vbeta (60) and Jbeta (13) primers were used in the PCR. Generated by immunoSEQ multiplex PCR, the TCRdb table keeps only in-frame clones and is missing some. The sample consists of 150,000 or so clones, around 68% of them appearing once. Study-level points and caveats: Prediction of most subjects' HLA-A and HLA-B alleles by TCR beta sequences was reportedly accurate.

The chain has TRBV5-1 and TRBJ2-3, with 7 bases fitting TRBD1. Material: PBMCs. The sequence was collected from a man between 25 and 39 years old in good health and CMV-seronegative. The CDR3 nucleotides are TGCGCCAGCGGTCCGGGACAGAGCACAGATACGCAGTATTTT. It encodes CASGPGQSTDTQYF.